The rows below give T cell receptor beta chains drawn from one sample of a study of vaccination effects on CD4 cells after COVID-19. Antigen specificity for these receptors is unknown. The method was immunoSEQ multiplex PCR; TCRdb's version includes in-frame clones alone and lacks a portion of them. Of 20,000 to 25,000 clones detected, roughly 73% appear once; the ten largest clones hold about an eighth. The input for sequencing was CD4+ T cells from PBMCs cultured with HCoV-229E spike peptides, taken before COVID-19 vaccination. Receptors were obtained from a human donor who received a COVID-19 vaccine. The CDR3 runs from the conserved cysteine through the conserved F or W. A D gene is named only where the DNA matches it firmly. Part of the rows lack a size; the others show once, few, many or a class for expanded clones.

clone size: NA; V gene: TRBV4-2; D gene: NA; J gene: TRBJ2-5; CDR3 protein: CASSHVDRQETQYF; CDR3 DNA: TGTGCCAGCAGCCACGTCGACAGACAAGAGACCCAGTACTTC
clone size: NA; V gene: TRBV9; D gene: NA; J gene: TRBJ2-7; CDR3 protein: CASSPGTVGYEQYF; CDR3 DNA: TGTGCCAGCAGCCCTGGGACGGTGGGCTACGAGCAGTACTTC
clone size: NA; V gene: TRBV4-1; D gene: NA; J gene: TRBJ2-7; CDR3 protein: CASSQESGAGAYEQYF; CDR3 DNA: TGCGCCAGCAGCCAAGAGTCGGGGGCGGGGGCCTACGAGCAGTACTTC
clone size: NA; V gene: TRBV6-5; D gene: TRBD1; J gene: TRBJ1-4; CDR3 protein: CASIRGPLEKLFF; CDR3 DNA: TGTGCCAGCATCAGGGGGCCGCTTGAAAAACTGTTTTTT
clone size: NA; V gene: TRBV18; D gene: TRBD1; J gene: TRBJ2-5; CDR3 protein: CASQTGQGGETQYF; CDR3 DNA: TGTGCCAGCCAGACGGGACAGGGGGGAGAGACCCAGTACTTC
clone size: NA; V gene: TRBV27; D gene: TRBD1; J gene: TRBJ1-1; CDR3 protein: CASSPGQGSEAFF; CDR3 DNA: TGTGCCAGCTCTCCGGGACAGGGGTCCGAAGCTTTCTTT
clone size: NA; V gene: TRBV25-1; D gene: NA; J gene: TRBJ2-5; CDR3 protein: CATLGANQETQYF; CDR3 DNA: TGTGCCACCCTTGGGGCAAACCAAGAGACCCAGTACTTC
clone size: NA; V gene: TRBV6-5; D gene: NA; J gene: TRBJ2-7; CDR3 protein: CASSPGTLERQYF; CDR3 DNA: TGTGCCAGCAGCCCCGGGACACTTGAGAGGCAGTACTTC
clone size: few; V gene: TRBV11-2; D gene: NA; J gene: TRBJ1-6; CDR3 protein: CASSLSGLGNSPLHF; CDR3 DNA: TGTGCCAGCAGCTTATCGGGTCTGGGGAATTCACCCCTCCACTTT
clone size: NA; V gene: TRBV11-3; D gene: TRBD2; J gene: TRBJ2-3; CDR3 protein: CASSQGYSTSGGTSTDTQYF; CDR3 DNA: TGTGCCAGCAGTCAAGGTTATTCGACTAGCGGGGGGACTAGCACAGATACGCAGTATTTT
clone size: NA; V gene: TRBV12-3/TRBV12-4; D gene: NA; J gene: TRBJ1-6; CDR3 protein: CASSPGTYSPLHF; CDR3 DNA: TGTGCCAGCAGTCCCGGGACCTATTCACCCCTCCACTTT
clone size: NA; V gene: TRBV10-3; D gene: TRBD1; J gene: TRBJ2-6; CDR3 protein: CAISSTGGAGANVLTF; CDR3 DNA: TGTGCCATCAGCTCGACAGGGGGCGCTGGGGCCAACGTCCTGACTTTC
clone size: NA; V gene: TRBV5-1; D gene: TRBD2; J gene: TRBJ2-1; CDR3 protein: CASSLDLAGLYNEQFF; CDR3 DNA: TGCGCCAGCAGCTTGGACCTAGCGGGCCTCTACAATGAGCAGTTCTTC
clone size: NA; V gene: TRBV7-9; D gene: NA; J gene: TRBJ2-7; CDR3 protein: CASSLEGGTAPYEQYF; CDR3 DNA: TGTGCCAGCAGCTTAGAGGGGGGGACAGCGCCATACGAGCAGTACTTC
clone size: NA; V gene: TRBV18; D gene: TRBD2; J gene: TRBJ2-3; CDR3 protein: CASSPIGLAEGNTQYF; CDR3 DNA: TGTGCCAGCTCACCTATAGGACTAGCTGAAGGGAATACGCAGTATTTT
clone size: NA; V gene: TRBV4-1; D gene: NA; J gene: TRBJ2-7; CDR3 protein: CASSQDSSGRGYEQYF; CDR3 DNA: TGCGCCAGCAGCCAAGATTCATCGGGACGCGGATACGAGCAGTACTTC
clone size: once; V gene: TRBV7-9; D gene: NA; J gene: TRBJ1-1; CDR3 protein: CASSLGTAEAFF; CDR3 DNA: TGTGCCAGCAGCTTAGGGACAGCTGAAGCTTTCTTT
clone size: NA; V gene: TRBV5-5; D gene: TRBD2; J gene: TRBJ2-5; CDR3 protein: CASSLVAGAQETQYF; CDR3 DNA: TGTGCCAGCAGCTTGGTAGCGGGGGCGCAAGAGACCCAGTACTTC
clone size: NA; V gene: TRBV11-2; D gene: NA; J gene: TRBJ2-3; CDR3 protein: CASSLGVGTDTQYF; CDR3 DNA: TGTGCCAGCAGCTTGGGGGTGGGGACAGATACGCAGTATTTT
clone size: few; V gene: TRBV25-1; D gene: TRBD1; J gene: TRBJ1-2; CDR3 protein: CASSEIQGAYGYTF; CDR3 DNA: TGTGCCAGCAGTGAAATCCAGGGGGCCTATGGCTACACCTTC